This TCR beta chain was sequenced during a study of chemoradiotherapy in HPV16-positive cancers (dated by TCRdb to 2022 to 2024). Background on the whole study: Using functional T-cell assays on cells from two HPV16-positive patients, the researchers defined candidate HPV-specific T-cell clones and common TCR motifs. Whether T-cell immunity against the HPV oncoproteins E6 and E7 changes during chemoradiotherapy and whether survival is affected by this immunity were examined in the study. The candidate HPV-specific TCRs and motifs were subsequently tracked in TCR repertoires obtained from roughly 78 patients with HPV-related cancers. What the study reported, not specific to this receptor: The functional definition of HPV-specific T cells came from only two HPV16-positive patients, and the survival association was reported for HPV16-positive patients. Improved recurrence-free survival in HPV16-positive patients was associated with expansion of HPV-responsive T cells during chemoradiotherapy. Expansion of candidate HPV-specific clones and E7-related TCR motifs was observed in the tumor microenvironment during treatment, whereas no such expansion was observed for non-HPV-specific T cells.

As concerns this clone: The antigen this receptor binds is unknown. Base qualities are missing; no much larger clone stands one base away.

Library generation was performed with the immunoSEQ multiplex PCR assay. Here the immuneACCESS table is served through TCRdb, limited to in-frame sequences with V and J called. Missing clones are a known gap in these copies; in checked studies unresolved V genes cover under half, and the rest lacks a known reason. For this sample there are over 8,000 clones; roughly nine tenths appear just once. The top ten hold 9% to 15% of the sample. Repertoires were sampled repeatedly over the course of chemoradiotherapy, so clonal expansion could be followed in the tumor microenvironment. The V and J ends are trimmed by 5 bases and 4 bases, leaving 15 bases between them. Including the terminal cysteine and phenylalanine, the CDR3 comprises 16 residues. Only CDR3 DNA is held: 48 bases, read in frame from base 1. CDR1 SGHTA and CDR2 FQGNSA were looked up in the germline V gene.

The chain uses TRBV7-2 and TRBJ1-6; a tentative D call is TRBD1 (6 bases match). The clonotype was recovered from a human donor with HPV-associated anogenital cancer. Sequenced here: blood, sampled from a patient who underwent chemoradiotherapy. The CDR3 here reads CASSHKRDNYNSPLHF. The DNA is as follows: TGTGCCAGCAGCCACAAGCGGGACAATTATAATTCACCCCTCCACTTT.